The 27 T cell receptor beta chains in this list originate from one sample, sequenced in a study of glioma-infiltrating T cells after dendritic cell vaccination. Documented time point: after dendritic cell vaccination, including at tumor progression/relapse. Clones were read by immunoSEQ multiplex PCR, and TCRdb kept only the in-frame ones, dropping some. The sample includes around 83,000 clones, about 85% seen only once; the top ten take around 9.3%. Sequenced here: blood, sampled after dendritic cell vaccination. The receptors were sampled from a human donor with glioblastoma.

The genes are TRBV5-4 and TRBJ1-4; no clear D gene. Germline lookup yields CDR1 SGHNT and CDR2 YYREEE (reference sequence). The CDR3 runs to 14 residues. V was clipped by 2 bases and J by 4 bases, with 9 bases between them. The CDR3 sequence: CASSFYGLNEKLFF. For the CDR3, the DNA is TGTGCCAGCAGCTTCTACGGACTTAATGAAAAACTGTTTTTT.

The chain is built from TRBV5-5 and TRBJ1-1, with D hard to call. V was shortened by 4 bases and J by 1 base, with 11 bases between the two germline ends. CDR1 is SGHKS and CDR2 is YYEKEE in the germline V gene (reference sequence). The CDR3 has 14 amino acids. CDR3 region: CASSRLTANTEAFF. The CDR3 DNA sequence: TGTGCCAGCAGCCGTTTAACAGCGAACACTGAAGCTTTCTTT.

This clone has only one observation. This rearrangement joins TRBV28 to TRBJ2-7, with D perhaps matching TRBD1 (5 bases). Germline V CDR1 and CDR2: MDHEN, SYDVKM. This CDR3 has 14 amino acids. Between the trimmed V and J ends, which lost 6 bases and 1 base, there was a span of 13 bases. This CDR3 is CASRGTGISYEQYF. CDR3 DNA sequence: TGTGCCAGCAGGGGCACAGGAATTTCCTACGAGCAGTACTTC.

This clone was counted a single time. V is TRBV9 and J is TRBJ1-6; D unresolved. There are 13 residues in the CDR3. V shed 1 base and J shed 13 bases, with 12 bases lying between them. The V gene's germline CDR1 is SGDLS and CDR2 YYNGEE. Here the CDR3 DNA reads TGTGCCAGCAGCGTATACCAGGTTCACCCCCTCCACTTT. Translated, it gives CASSVYQVHPLHF.

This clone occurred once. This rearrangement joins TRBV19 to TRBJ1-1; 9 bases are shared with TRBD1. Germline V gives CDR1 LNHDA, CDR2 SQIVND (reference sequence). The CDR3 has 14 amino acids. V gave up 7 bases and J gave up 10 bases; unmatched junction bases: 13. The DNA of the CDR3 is TGTGCCAGTACCATGACGAGGACAGGGGAGCGAGCTTTCTTT. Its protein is CASTMTRTGERAFF.

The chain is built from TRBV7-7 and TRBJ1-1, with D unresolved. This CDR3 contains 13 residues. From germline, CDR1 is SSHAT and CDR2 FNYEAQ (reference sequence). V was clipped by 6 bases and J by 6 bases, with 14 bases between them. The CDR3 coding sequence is TGTGCCAGCAGTGCCAGTACCCAGGCTGAAGCTTTCTTT. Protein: CASSASTQAEAFF.

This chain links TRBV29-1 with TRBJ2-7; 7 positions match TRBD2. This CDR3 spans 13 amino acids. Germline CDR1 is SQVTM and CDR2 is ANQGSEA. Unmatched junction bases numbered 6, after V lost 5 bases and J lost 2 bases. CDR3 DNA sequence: TGCAGCGTTTGGTCGGGGGGACCCTACGAGCAGTACTTC. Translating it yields CSVWSGGPYEQYF.

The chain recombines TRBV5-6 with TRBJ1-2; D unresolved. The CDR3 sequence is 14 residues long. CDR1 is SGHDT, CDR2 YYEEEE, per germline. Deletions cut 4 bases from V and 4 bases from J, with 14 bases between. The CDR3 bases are TGTGCCAGCAGCCCCCGGAGGGATCTCTATGGCTACACCTTC. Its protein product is CASSPRRDLYGYTF.

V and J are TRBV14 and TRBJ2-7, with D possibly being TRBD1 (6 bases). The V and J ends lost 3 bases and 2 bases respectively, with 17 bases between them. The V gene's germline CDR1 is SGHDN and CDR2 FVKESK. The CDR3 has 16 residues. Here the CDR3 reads CASSHRDRKKAYEQYF. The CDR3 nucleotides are TGTGCCAGCAGCCACCGAGACAGGAAAAAGGCCTACGAGCAGTACTTC.

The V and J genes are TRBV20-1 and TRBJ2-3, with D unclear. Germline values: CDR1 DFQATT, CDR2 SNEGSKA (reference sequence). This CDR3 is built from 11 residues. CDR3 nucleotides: TGCTCTAGAGGTCGCACAGATACGCAGTATTTT. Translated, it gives CSRGRTDTQYF.

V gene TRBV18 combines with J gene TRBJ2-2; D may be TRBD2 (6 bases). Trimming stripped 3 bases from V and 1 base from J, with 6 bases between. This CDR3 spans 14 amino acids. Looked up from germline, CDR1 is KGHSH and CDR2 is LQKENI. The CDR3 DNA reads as TGTGCCAGCTCACCCGGGAGGAACACCGGGGAGCTGTTTTTT. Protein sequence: CASSPGRNTGELFF. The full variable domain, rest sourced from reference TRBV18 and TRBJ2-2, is NAGVMQNPRHLVRRRGQEARLRCSPMKGHSHVYWYRQLPEEGLKFMVYLQKENIIDESGMPKERFSAEFPKEGPSILRIQQVVRGDSAAYFCASSPGRNTGELFFGEGSRLTVL.

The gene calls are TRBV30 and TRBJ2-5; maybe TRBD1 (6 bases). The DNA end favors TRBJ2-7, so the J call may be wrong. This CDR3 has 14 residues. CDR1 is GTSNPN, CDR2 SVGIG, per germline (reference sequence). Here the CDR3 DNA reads TGTGCCTGGAACGACCCGACAGGAACCTACGAGCAGTACTTC. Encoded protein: CAWNDPTGTYEQYF.

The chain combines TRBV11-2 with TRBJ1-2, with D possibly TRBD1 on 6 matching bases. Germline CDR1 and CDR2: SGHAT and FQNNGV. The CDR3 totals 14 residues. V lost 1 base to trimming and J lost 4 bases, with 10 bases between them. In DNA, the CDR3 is TGTGCCAGCAGCTTAGCACAGGGAGTCTATGGCTACACCTTC. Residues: CASSLAQGVYGYTF. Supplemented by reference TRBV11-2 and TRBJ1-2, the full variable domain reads EAGVAQSPRYKIIEKRQSVAFWCNPISGHATLYWYQQILGQGPKLLIQFQNNGVVDDSQLPKDRFSAERLKGVDSTLKIQPAKLEDSAVYLCASSLAQGVYGYTFGSGTRLTVV.

The CDR3 protein is CASSLVPGTDTQYF. CDR3 coding DNA: TGTGCCAGCAGCTTAGTTCCCGGCACAGATACGCAGTATTTT. The chain carries TRBV7-9 and TRBJ2-3; D unclear. CDR3 size: 14 residues. Trimming removed 1 base from V and 1 base from J, with 6 bases in between. Germline V CDR1 and CDR2: SEHNR, FQNEAQ (reference sequence).

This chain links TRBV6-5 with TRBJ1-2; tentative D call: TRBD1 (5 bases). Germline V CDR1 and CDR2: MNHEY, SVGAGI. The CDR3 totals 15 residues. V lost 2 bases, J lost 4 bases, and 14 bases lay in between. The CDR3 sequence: CASSYRNRRIYGYTF. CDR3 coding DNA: TGTGCCAGCAGTTACCGGAACAGGCGAATCTATGGCTACACCTTC.

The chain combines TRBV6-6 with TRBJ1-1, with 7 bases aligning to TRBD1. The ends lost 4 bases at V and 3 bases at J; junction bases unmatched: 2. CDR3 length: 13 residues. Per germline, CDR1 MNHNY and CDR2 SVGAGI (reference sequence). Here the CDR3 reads CASSSTGHTEAFF. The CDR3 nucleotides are TGTGCCAGCAGTTCGACAGGGCACACTGAAGCTTTCTTT.

The CDR3 spells CASSGGRSTPGELFF. CDR3 nucleotide sequence: TGTGCCAGCTCTGGCGGGAGGTCAACACCCGGGGAGCTGTTTTTT. V is TRBV5-4 and J is TRBJ2-2; 8 bases match TRBD2. This CDR3 is 15 amino acids long. The V and J ends lost 7 bases and 6 bases, in that order; junction bases with no gene match: 11. The germline CDR1 and CDR2 sequences are SGHNT and YYREEE (reference sequence).

For the CDR3, the DNA is TGTGCCAGCCGTACGGGACAGAACATCTATGGCTACACCTTC. Its translation is CASRTGQNIYGYTF. The chain recombines TRBV27 with TRBJ1-2, with TRBD1 identical over 7 bases. V shed 8 bases, J shed 4 bases, and the junction held 10 bases outside the gene matches. The CDR3 runs to 14 residues. CDR1 is MNHEY, CDR2 SMNVEV, per germline (reference sequence).

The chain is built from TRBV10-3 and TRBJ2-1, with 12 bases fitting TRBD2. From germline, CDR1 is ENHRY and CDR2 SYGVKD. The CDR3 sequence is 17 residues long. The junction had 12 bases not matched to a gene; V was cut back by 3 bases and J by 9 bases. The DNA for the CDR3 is TGTGCCATCAGTGACCCCTCACTAGCGGGGGGAGTGGGTGAGCAGTTCTTC. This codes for CAISDPSLAGGVGEQFF.

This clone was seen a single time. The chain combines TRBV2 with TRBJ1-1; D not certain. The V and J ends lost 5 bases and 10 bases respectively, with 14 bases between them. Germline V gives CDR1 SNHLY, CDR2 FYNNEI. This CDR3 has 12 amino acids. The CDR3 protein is CASSRDDAGAFF. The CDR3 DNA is TGTGCCAGCAGTCGGGATGACGCCGGAGCTTTCTTT.

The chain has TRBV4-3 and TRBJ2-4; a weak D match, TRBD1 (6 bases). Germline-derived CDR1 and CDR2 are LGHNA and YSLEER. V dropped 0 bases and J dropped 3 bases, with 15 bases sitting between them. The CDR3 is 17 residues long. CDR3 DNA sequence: TGCGCCAGCAGCCAAGATCGCCAGGGGCGCCACAAAAACATTCAGTACTTC. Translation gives CASSQDRQGRHKNIQYF.

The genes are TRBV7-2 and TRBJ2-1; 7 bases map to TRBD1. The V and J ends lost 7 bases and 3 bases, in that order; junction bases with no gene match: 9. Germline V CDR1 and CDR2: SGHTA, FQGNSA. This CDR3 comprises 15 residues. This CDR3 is CASTPDRVGYNEQFF. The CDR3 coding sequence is TGTGCCAGCACCCCAGACAGGGTAGGCTACAATGAGCAGTTCTTC.

DNA of the CDR3: TGTGCCAGTAGTACCCAAATAGCGGGAAGGCAAGAGACCCAGTACTTC. Its translation: CASSTQIAGRQETQYF. The rearrangement joins TRBV19 to TRBJ2-5; 8 positions match TRBD2. CDR3 length: 16 residues. CDR1 is LNHDA and CDR2 is SQIVND in the germline V gene (reference sequence). V lost 4 bases to trimming and J lost 2 bases; unmatched junction nucleotides: 9.

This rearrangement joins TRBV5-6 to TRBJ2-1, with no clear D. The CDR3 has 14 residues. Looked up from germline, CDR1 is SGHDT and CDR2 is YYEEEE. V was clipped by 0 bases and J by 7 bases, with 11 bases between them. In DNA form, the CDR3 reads TGTGCCAGCAGCTTGGACTATATGGGTAATGAGCAGTTCTTC. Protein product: CASSLDYMGNEQFF.

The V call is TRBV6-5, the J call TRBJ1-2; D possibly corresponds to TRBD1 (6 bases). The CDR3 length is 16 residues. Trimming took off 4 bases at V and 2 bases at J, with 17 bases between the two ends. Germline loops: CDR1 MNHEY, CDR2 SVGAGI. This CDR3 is CASSSTPGQPNYGYTF. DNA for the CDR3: TGTGCCAGCAGTTCAACCCCAGGACAGCCCAACTATGGCTACACCTTC.

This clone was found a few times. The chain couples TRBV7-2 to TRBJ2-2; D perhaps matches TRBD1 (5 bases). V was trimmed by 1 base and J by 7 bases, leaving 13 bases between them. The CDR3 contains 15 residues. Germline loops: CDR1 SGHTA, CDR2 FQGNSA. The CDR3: CASSLVAGFSGELFF. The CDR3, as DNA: TGTGCCAGCAGCTTAGTGGCAGGGTTTAGCGGGGAGCTGTTTTTT.

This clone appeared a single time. The CDR3 region has the DNA TGCAGCGTTCGACAGGGTTCTGGGGCCAACGTCCTGACTTTC. Protein product: CSVRQGSGANVLTF. The chain is built from TRBV29-1 and TRBJ2-6; TRBD1 matches 7 bases. This CDR3 has 14 residues. CDR1 SQVTM and CDR2 ANQGSEA come from the germline V gene. V gave up 5 bases and J gave up 1 base; unmatched junction bases: 2.